The sequence of this T cell receptor (beta chain) was determined in a study of OX40 agonist ivuxolimab in advanced cancers. This clone occurred once. This CDR3 comprises 17 residues. V lost 4 bases, J lost 3 bases, and 12 bases stayed unmatched. Germline loops: CDR1 MNHNS, CDR2 SASEGT. Sequencing used immunoSEQ multiplex PCR; TCRdb keeps in-frame clones, though not all of them. The sample includes just over 95,000 clones, 90% of them seen just once. This material consisted of CD4+ or CD8+ T cells sorted from blood, taken in a trial of the OX40 agonist ivuxolimab. The receptor comes from an adult with an advanced solid tumor such as melanoma, head and neck, liver or kidney cancer. This chain connects TRBV6-1 to TRBJ2-3; 8 positions agree with TRBD2. CDR3 residues: CASSGPSGTRSTDTQYF. DNA for the CDR3: TGTGCCAGCAGTGGTCCTTCCGGGACTAGATCGACAGATACGCAGTATTTT.